This TCR beta chain was identified during a study of T cells in Graves' hyperthyroidism and ophthalmopathy. Broader study findings: Most thyroid clonotypes with frequency above 0.001 were detected in blood. Before onset, ophthalmopathy was predicted by the model a median around 6 months earlier.

TCR beta CDR3 region amplification was performed from RNA transcripts. TCR CDR3 underwent first-round RT-PCR with the HTBI primer set. TCRdb reprocessed the multiplex PCR reads with MiXCR, giving one entry per CDR3 protein. Among fewer than 750,000 distinct CDR3 sequences listed, just over 45% were seen once. Points on this clonotype: The antigen remains undetermined.

V trimming: 5 bases; J trimming: 7 bases; junction bases outside the gene matches: 15. This CDR3 region has 16 residues. Germline V CDR1 and CDR2: SGHVT, SQSDAQ. Hyperthyroidism of Graves' type that showed no ophthalmopathy progression within 18 months was stable. Diagnoses were established using clinical symptoms, serum thyroxine and TRAb, thyroid ultrasound and orbital computed tomography. Sequencing was performed on peripheral blood or thyroid tissue (not recorded which). The clonotype originates from a young woman with Graves' hyperthyroidism. The chain links TRBV7-4 to TRBJ2-7; 9 bases agree with TRBD1. In nucleotides, the CDR3 is TGTGCCAGCAGCCCCGGCCCCGGGACAGGGATGGGGGAGCAGTACTTC. This sequence encodes CASSPGPGTGMGEQYF.